The T cell receptor beta chain under discussion was sequenced for a study of vaccination and CD4 T cells after COVID-19. Turning to this clonotype: Its antigen is not known.

CDR1 and CDR2 (germline): SGHAT, FQDESV (reference sequence). The CDR3 loop spans 14 amino acids. V lost 8 bases to trimming and J lost 7 bases; unmatched junction nucleotides: 7. Regarding treatment: roughly 10-day PBMC culture with coronavirus spike peptide pools or control peptides (ViraFEST assay). TCRs were sequenced by ViraFEST after antigen-specific T cells had been expanded with peptide pools. IL-2 (around 9.8 IU/ml) and peptide pools (about 10 ug/ml) were added to cultures of some 2.2 million PBMCs per well. With the Oncomine TCR Beta short-read assay, DNA from cultured CD4+ T cells was sequenced. Researchers extracted genomic DNA from CD4+ T cells that had been cultured. Each CDR3 protein gets one entry after TCRdb re-called the PCR reads with MiXCR. The sample gives 10,000 to 15,000 distinct CDR3 sequences, roughly two thirds of which show up once; 10% to 12% is in the top ten. Study outcomes and limitations: SARS-CoV-2-reactive clonotypes showed a nonsignificant median rise from 21 to 38.

The material sequenced was CD4+ T cells from blood, cultured in vitro. The TCR originated in a human donor who had recovered from COVID-19. J is TRBJ2-1 and V is TRBV11-1; 11 nucleotides line up with TRBD2. The CDR3, as DNA: TGTGCCAGCGGATATACTAGCGGGAGTAATGAGCAGTTCTTC. This sequence encodes CASGYTSGSNEQFF.